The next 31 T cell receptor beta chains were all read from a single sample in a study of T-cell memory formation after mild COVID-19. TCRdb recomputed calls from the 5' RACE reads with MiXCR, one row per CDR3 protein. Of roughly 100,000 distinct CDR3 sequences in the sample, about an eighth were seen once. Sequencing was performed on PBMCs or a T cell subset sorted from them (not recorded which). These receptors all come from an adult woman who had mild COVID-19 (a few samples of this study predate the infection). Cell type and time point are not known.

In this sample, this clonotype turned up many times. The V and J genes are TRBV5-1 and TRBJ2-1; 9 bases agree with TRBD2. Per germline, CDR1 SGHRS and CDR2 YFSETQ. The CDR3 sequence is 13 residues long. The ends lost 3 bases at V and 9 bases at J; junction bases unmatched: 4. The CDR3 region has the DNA TGCGCCAGCAGCTGGGGGACTAGCACTGAGCAGTTCTTC. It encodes CASSWGTSTEQFF.

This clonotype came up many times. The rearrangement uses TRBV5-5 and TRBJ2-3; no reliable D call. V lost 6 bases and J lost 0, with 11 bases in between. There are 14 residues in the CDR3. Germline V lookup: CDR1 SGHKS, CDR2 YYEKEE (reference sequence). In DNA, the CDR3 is TGTGCCAGCATTCCGTGGGGTAGCACAGATACGCAGTATTTT. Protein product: CASIPWGSTDTQYF.

The DNA of the CDR3 is TGTGCCAGCAGCTTAGATTTTCAGGGGAGGTACGAGCAGTACTTC. Its protein product is CASSLDFQGRYEQYF. This chain links TRBV11-2 with TRBJ2-7, with D perhaps assigned TRBD1 or TRBD2 (6 bases each). Trimming removed 0 bases at V and 4 bases at J, with 13 bases between. The length of the CDR3 is 15 residues. From germline, CDR1 is SGHAT and CDR2 FQNNGV.

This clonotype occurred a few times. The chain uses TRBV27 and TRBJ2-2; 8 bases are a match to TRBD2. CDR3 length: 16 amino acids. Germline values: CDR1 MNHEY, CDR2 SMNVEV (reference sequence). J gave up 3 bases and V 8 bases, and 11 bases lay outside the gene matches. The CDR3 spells CASCTSGFSYTGELFF. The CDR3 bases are TGTGCCAGCTGTACTAGCGGATTCTCTTACACCGGGGAGCTGTTTTTT.

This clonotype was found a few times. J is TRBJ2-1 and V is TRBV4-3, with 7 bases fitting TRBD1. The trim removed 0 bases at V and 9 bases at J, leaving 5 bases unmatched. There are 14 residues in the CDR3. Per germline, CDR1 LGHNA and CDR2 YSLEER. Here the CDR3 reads CASSQEGTGVEQFF. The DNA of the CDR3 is TGCGCCAGCAGCCAAGAGGGAACAGGGGTTGAGCAGTTCTTC.

The chain's CDR3 is CASRHSRGLDTEAFF. CDR3 nucleotide sequence: TGTGCCAGCAGACATTCCAGGGGGCTGGACACTGAAGCTTTCTTT. This chain joins TRBV12-3 or TRBV12-4 and TRBJ1-1; the match to TRBD1 covers 8 bases. The CDR3 sequence is 15 residues long. V was pared by 6 bases and J by 3 bases, with 9 bases of the junction left unmatched.

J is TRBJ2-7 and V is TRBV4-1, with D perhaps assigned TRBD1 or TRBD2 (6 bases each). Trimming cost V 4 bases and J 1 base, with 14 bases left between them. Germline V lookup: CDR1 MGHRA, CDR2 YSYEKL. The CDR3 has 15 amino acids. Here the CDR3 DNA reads TGCGCCAGCAGCCTCGCCGGGGGCGATTCCTACGAGCAGTACTTC. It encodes CASSLAGGDSYEQYF.

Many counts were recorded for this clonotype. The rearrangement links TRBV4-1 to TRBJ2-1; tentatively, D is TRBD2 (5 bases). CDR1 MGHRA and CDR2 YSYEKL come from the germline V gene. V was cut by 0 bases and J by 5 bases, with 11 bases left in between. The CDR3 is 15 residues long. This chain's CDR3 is CASSQDVRGNNEQFF. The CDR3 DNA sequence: TGCGCCAGCAGCCAAGATGTAAGAGGGAACAATGAGCAGTTCTTC.

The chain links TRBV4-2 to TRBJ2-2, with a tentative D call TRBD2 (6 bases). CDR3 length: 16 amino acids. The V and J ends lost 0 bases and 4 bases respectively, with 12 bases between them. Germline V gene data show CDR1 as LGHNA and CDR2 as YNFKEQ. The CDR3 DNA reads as TGTGCCAGCAGCCAAGATTTTACGGGAGCCACCGGGGAGCTGTTTTTT. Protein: CASSQDFTGATGELFF.

This CDR3 reads CASSYPGRQAVYEQYF. Written as DNA, the CDR3 is TGTGCCAGCAGTTACCCCGGAAGGCAGGCGGTCTACGAGCAGTACTTC. The rearrangement links TRBV6-7 to TRBJ2-7, with no clear D. TRBV6-7 is reported as an ORF; its role is uncertain. The CDR3 has 16 amino acids. With 2 bases removed from V and 3 bases from J, the gap between germline ends came to 17 bases.

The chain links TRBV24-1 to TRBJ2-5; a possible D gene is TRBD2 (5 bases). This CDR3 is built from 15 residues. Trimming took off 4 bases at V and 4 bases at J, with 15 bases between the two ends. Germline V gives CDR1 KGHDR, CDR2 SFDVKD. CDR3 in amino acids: CATSDPASAGETQYF. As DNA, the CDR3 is TGTGCCACCAGTGACCCCGCTTCGGCGGGAGAGACCCAGTACTTC.

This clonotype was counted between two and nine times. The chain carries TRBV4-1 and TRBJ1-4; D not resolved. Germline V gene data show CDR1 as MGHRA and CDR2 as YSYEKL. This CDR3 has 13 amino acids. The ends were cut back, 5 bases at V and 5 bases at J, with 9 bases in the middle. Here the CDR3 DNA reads TGCGCCAGCAGCTGGGGAGGGAATGAAAAACTGTTTTTT. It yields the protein CASSWGGNEKLFF.

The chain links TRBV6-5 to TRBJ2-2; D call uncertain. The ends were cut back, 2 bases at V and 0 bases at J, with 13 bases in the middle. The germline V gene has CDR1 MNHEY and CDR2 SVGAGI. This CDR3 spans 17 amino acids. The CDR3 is CASSYLAVFANTGELFF. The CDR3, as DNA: TGTGCCAGCAGTTACCTTGCCGTGTTTGCGAACACCGGGGAGCTGTTTTTT.

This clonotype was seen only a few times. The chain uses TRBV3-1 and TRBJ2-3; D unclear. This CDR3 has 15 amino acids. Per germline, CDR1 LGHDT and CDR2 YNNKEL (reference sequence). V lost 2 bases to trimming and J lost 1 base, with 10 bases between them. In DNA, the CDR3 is TGTGCCAGCAGCCAAAAGCAGAGCCGCACAGATACGCAGTATTTT. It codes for CASSQKQSRTDTQYF.

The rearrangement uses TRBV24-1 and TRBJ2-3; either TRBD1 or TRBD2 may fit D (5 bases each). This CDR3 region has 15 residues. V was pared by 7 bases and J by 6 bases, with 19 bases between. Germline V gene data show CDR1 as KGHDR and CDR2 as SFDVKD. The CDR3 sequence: CATSHRDGVEDTQYF. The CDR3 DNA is TGTGCCACCAGCCACCGGGACGGTGTTGAGGATACGCAGTATTTT.

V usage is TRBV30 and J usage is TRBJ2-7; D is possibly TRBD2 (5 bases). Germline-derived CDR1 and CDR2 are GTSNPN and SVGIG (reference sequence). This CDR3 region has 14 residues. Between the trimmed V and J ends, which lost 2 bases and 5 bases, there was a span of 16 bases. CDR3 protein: CAWSPLADIHEQYF. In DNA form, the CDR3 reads TGTGCCTGGAGTCCCCTAGCTGATATCCACGAGCAGTACTTC.

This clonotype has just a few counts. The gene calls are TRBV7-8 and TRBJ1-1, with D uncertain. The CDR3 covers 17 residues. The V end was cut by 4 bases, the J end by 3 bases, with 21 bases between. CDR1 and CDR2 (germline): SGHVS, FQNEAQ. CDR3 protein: CASSSQVPGDLDTEAFF. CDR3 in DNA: TGTGCCAGCAGCTCTCAGGTTCCGGGCGATTTGGACACTGAAGCTTTCTTT.

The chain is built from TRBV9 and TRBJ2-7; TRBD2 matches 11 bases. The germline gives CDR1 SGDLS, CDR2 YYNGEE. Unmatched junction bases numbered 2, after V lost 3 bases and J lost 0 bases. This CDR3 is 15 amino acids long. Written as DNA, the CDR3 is TGTGCCAGCAGCGAGACTAGCGGGGCCTCCTACGAGCAGTACTTC. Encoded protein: CASSETSGASYEQYF.

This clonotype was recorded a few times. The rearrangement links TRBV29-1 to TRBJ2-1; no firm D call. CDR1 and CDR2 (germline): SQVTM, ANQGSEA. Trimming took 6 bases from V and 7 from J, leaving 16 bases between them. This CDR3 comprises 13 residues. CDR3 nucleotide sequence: TGCAGCGTGGCCGGGCCAGCGAAGAATGAGCAGTTCTTC. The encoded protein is CSVAGPAKNEQFF.

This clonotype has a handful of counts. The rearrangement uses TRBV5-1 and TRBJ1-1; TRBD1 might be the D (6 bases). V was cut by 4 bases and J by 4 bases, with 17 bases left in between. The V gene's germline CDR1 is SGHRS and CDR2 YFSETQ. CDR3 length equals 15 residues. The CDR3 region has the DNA TGCGCCAGCAGCGGAGAACAGGGAGGCGGCACTGAAGCTTTCTTT. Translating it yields CASSGEQGGGTEAFF.

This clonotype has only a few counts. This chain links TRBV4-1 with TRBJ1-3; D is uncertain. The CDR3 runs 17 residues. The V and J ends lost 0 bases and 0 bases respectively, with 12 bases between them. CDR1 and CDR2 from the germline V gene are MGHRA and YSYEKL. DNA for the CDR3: TGCGCCAGCAGCCAAGAGCCAGCGGATGCCTCTGGAAACACCATATATTTT. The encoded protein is CASSQEPADASGNTIYF.

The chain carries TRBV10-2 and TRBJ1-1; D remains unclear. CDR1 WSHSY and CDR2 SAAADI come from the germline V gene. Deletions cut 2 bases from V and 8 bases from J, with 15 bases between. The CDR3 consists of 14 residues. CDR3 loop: CASSEGGSLLEAFF. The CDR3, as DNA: TGCGCCAGCAGTGAGGGCGGGTCCTTGTTAGAAGCTTTCTTT.

This chain's CDR3 is CASSPGHQGTEAFF. The CDR3 DNA reads as TGTGCCAGCAGTCCGGGACACCAAGGCACTGAAGCTTTCTTT. This sequence joins TRBV5-4 and TRBJ1-1, with D possibly being TRBD1 (6 bases). The CDR3 totals 14 residues. The germline V gene has CDR1 SGHNT and CDR2 YYREEE (reference sequence). The V and J ends lost 5 bases and 4 bases respectively, with 15 bases between them.

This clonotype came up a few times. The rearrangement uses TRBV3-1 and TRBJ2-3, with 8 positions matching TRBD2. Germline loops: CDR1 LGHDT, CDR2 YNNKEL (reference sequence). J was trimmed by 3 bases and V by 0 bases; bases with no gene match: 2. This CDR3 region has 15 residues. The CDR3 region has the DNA TGTGCCAGCAGCCAAGAGCGGGGGGTAACAGATACGCAGTATTTT. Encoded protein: CASSQERGVTDTQYF.

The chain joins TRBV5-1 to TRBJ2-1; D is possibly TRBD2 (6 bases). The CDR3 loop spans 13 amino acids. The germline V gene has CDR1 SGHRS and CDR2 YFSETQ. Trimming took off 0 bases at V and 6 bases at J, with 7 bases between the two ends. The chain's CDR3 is CASSLDGGNEQFF. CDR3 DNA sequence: TGCGCCAGCAGCTTGGACGGGGGCAATGAGCAGTTCTTC.

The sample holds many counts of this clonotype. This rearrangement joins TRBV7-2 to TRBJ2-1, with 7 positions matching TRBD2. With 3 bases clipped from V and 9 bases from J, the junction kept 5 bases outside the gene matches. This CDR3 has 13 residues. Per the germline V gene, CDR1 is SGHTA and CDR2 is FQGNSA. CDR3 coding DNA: TGTGCCAGCAGCTTTACGGGAGGCGCTGAGCAGTTCTTC. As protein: CASSFTGGAEQFF.

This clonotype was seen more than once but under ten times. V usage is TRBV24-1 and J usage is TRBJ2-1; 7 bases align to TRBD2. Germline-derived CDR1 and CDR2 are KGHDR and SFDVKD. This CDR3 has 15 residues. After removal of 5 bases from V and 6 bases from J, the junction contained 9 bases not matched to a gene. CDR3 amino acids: CATSAPGLSGNEQFF. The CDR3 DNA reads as TGTGCCACCAGTGCCCCGGGACTAAGTGGCAATGAGCAGTTCTTC.

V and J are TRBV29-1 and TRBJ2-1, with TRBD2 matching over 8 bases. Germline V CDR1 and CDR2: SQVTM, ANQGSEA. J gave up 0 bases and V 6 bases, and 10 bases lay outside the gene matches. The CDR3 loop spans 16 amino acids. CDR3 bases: TGCAGCGTGAGTCAGAGCGGGAGAGTCTCCTACAATGAGCAGTTCTTC. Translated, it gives CSVSQSGRVSYNEQFF.

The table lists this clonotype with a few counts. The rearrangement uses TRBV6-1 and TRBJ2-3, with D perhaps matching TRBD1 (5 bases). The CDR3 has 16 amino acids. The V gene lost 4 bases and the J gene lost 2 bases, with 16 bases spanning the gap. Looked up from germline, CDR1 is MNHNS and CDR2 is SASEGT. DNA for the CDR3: TGTGCCAGCAGTGGGGGCTCGTGGGATGTCACAGATACGCAGTATTTT. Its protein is CASSGGSWDVTDTQYF.

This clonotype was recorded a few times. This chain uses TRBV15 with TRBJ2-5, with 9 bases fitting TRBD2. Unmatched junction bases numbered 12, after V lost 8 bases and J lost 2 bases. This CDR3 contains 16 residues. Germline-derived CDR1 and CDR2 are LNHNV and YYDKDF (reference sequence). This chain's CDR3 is CATGRWASGIQETQYF. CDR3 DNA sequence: TGTGCCACCGGTCGGTGGGCTAGCGGGATACAAGAGACCCAGTACTTC.

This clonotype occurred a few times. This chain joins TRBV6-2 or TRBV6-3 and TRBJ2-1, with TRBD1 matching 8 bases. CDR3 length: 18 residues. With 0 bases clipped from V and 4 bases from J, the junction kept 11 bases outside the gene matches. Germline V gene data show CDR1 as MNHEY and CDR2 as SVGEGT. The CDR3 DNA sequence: TGTGCCAGCAGTTACTCTTATCGGAGACAGGGGCAATACAATGAGCAGTTCTTC. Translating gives CASSYSYRRQGQYNEQFF.